These 15 T cell receptor beta chains share one sample of origin, sequenced in a study of shared clonotypes between healthy human individuals. Clones were read by immunoSEQ multiplex PCR, and TCRdb kept only the in-frame ones, dropping some. The data hold about 530,000 clones, with about 96% observed a single time. The sample consisted of naive CD4+ T cells sorted from blood. Sample subset: CD45RA+ positively selected. The source is a woman aged 30 to 39 in good health.

The V gene is TRBV10-3, the J gene TRBJ1-1, with D perhaps matching TRBD1 (5 bases). CDR3 length equals 13 residues. CDR1 and CDR2 (germline): ENHRY, SYGVKD. The V end was cut by 10 bases, the J end by 6 bases, with 18 bases between. The CDR3 sequence is CATSGVGFAEAFF. CDR3 nucleotides: TGTGCCACCTCGGGGGTTGGGTTTGCTGAAGCTTTCTTT.

The rearrangement links TRBV5-6 to TRBJ2-7; D call uncertain. The CDR3 is 13 amino acids. V was shortened by 0 bases and J by 6 bases, with 10 bases between the two germline ends. CDR1 is SGHDT, CDR2 YYEEEE, per germline. The CDR3 DNA is TGTGCCAGCAGCTTGGAGGTCGCGTCCGAGCAGTACTTC. Translation gives CASSLEVASEQYF.

In its sample, this clone was seen once. V gene TRBV28 combines with J gene TRBJ1-2, with D uncertain. There are 11 residues in the CDR3. Deletions cut 3 bases from V and 7 bases from J, with 6 bases between. Germline assignment: CDR1 MDHEN and CDR2 SYDVKM. The CDR3 region is CASSLGVGYTF. CDR3 DNA sequence: TGTGCCAGCAGTTTGGGAGTTGGCTACACCTTC.

The V and J genes are TRBV11-2 and TRBJ2-2; no definite D call. The V gene lost 5 bases and the J gene lost 7 bases, with 8 bases spanning the gap. The germline V gene has CDR1 SGHAT and CDR2 FQNNGV. This CDR3 contains 12 residues. This chain's CDR3 is CASSLLHGELFF. DNA of the CDR3: TGTGCCAGCAGCCTCCTTCACGGGGAGCTGTTTTTT.

The chain is built from TRBV6-5 and TRBJ1-2; possible D gene TRBD1, 6 bases. Germline V gene sequence: CDR1 MNHEY, CDR2 SVGAGI. Trimming stripped 5 bases from V and 4 bases from J, with 14 bases between. There are 14 residues in the CDR3. CDR3 coding DNA: TGTGCCAGCAGTCGTGTGGACAGCCCCTATGGCTACACCTTC. Translating it yields CASSRVDSPYGYTF.

This chain joins TRBV6-6 and TRBJ2-7; a possible D gene is TRBD2 (6 bases). In germline, CDR1 is MNHNY, CDR2 SVGAGI (reference sequence). Trimming shortened V by 5 bases and J by 0 bases, and 17 bases separated the two germline ends. The CDR3 loop spans 16 amino acids. CDR3 coding DNA: TGTGCCAGCAGTCCCCGCCCGGGGGAAAGCTCCTACGAGCAGTACTTC. Protein sequence: CASSPRPGESSYEQYF.

The V call is TRBV10-3, the J call TRBJ1-5, with a possible D match to TRBD1 (6 bases). V shed 0 bases and J shed 7 bases, with 16 bases lying between them. The CDR3 loop spans 16 amino acids. Germline values: CDR1 ENHRY, CDR2 SYGVKD. The CDR3 DNA reads TGTGCCATCAGTGAGTCGGGACCAGGGGTTGGGCAGCCCCAGCATTTT. It yields the protein CAISESGPGVGQPQHF.

The V and J genes are TRBV4-1 and TRBJ2-5; the match to TRBD2 covers 7 bases. Per the germline V gene, CDR1 is MGHRA and CDR2 is YSYEKL. V was clipped by 1 base and J by 5 bases; unmatched bases: 13. The length of the CDR3 is 17 residues. Here the CDR3 reads CASSQGPLAGVGETQYF. The CDR3, as DNA: TGCGCCAGCAGCCAAGGACCTTTGGCGGGAGTAGGGGAGACCCAGTACTTC.

This chain connects TRBV5-1 to TRBJ2-5, with a weak D call TRBD2 (6 bases). The CDR3 is 14 amino acids. Germline loops: CDR1 SGHRS, CDR2 YFSETQ. The ends were cut back, 5 bases at V and 2 bases at J, with 13 bases in the middle. The CDR3 DNA reads TGCGCCAGCAGTGTCGGGGGTGGGCAAGAGACCCAGTACTTC. Protein sequence: CASSVGGGQETQYF.

The chain joins TRBV28 to TRBJ2-7; TRBD1 aligns across 8 bases. The CDR3 has 16 amino acids. After removal of 4 bases from V and 0 bases from J, the junction contained 8 bases not matched to a gene. CDR1 and CDR2 (germline): MDHEN, SYDVKM. The CDR3 DNA follows: TGTGCCAGCAGTTCCATGCCAGGGGGCTTCTCCTACGAGCAGTACTTC. This sequence encodes CASSSMPGGFSYEQYF.

The chain couples TRBV19 to TRBJ2-4; D is uncertain. CDR1 is LNHDA, CDR2 SQIVND, per germline (reference sequence). The CDR3 length is 12 residues. V lost 3 bases, J lost 5 bases, and 5 bases lay in between. The DNA of the CDR3 is TGTGCCAGTAGTATCGCAGAAAACATTCAGTACTTC. Amino acid sequence: CASSIAENIQYF.

V gene TRBV13 combines with J gene TRBJ2-7; 7 nucleotides align to TRBD2. V lost 0 bases and J lost 3; bases outside the gene matches: 5. Germline V gene sequence: CDR1 PRHDT, CDR2 FYEKMQ (reference sequence). CDR3 length: 15 amino acids. This chain's CDR3 is CASSLGSGGFYEQYF. The CDR3 DNA reads as TGTGCCAGCAGCTTAGGCTCGGGGGGTTTCTACGAGCAGTACTTC.

This rearrangement joins TRBV27 to TRBJ2-2; 9 nucleotides match TRBD1. The CDR3 sequence is 16 residues long. The J segment lost 3 bases and the V segment lost 5 bases, leaving 7 bases of the junction unmatched. The germline gives CDR1 MNHEY, CDR2 SMNVEV (reference sequence). CDR3 sequence (DNA): TGTGCCAGCAGTGTGTATACAGGGGGCGACACCGGGGAGCTGTTTTTT. It yields the protein CASSVYTGGDTGELFF.

The V gene is TRBV18, the J gene TRBJ1-1; 8 bases line up with TRBD1. This CDR3 comprises 14 residues. Germline trimming cut 6 bases from V and 4 bases from J; bases unmatched to any gene: 7. The germline CDR1 and CDR2 sequences are KGHSH and LQKENI. The DNA of the CDR3 is TGTGCCAGCTCTACCTCCAGGGGGCCCACTGAAGCTTTCTTT. Amino acids: CASSTSRGPTEAFF.

The chain links TRBV27 to TRBJ1-2; D gene unclear. Germline V lookup: CDR1 MNHEY, CDR2 SMNVEV (reference sequence). This CDR3 contains 11 residues. The V and J ends lost 5 bases and 4 bases respectively, with 5 bases between them. CDR3 DNA: TGTGCCAGCAGTCACGGCTATGGCTACACCTTC. Amino acid sequence: CASSHGYGYTF.